The next 28 T cell receptor beta chains were all read from a single sample in a study of T cell repertoires in cytomegalovirus infection. MiXCR was run by TCRdb on the reads, yielding one entry per CDR3 protein. This table has hundreds of thousands of distinct CDR3 sequences, roughly 42% appearing once. These TCRs are of unknown antigen specificity. Sample: cultured PBMCs, taken from culture after CMV antigen stimulation. Source of these receptors: a human donor in good health (CMV status not recorded). Some clones in this sample may be carry-over from other donors' samples.

As DNA, the CDR3 is TGTGCCAGCAGTGAGGACGGAGACACAGATACGCAGTATTTT. Amino acid sequence: CASSEDGDTDTQYF. This chain links TRBV6-1 with TRBJ2-3; no definite D call. CDR1 MNHNS and CDR2 SASEGT come from the germline V gene. V shed 3 bases and J shed 2 bases, with 9 bases lying between them. The CDR3 length is 14 residues.

This clonotype was observed a handful of times. J is TRBJ2-1 and V is TRBV11-2, with D possibly matching TRBD2 (6 bases). CDR3 size: 18 residues. Deletions cut 5 bases from V and 5 bases from J, with 25 bases between. CDR1 is SGHAT, CDR2 FQNNGV, per germline. The DNA of the CDR3 is TGTGCCAGCAGCGAGGCGGATAGCCGGGTCGGGAGAAACAATGAGCAGTTCTTC. Its translation: CASSEADSRVGRNNEQFF. The entire variable domain, with the rest obtained from reference TRBV11-2 and TRBJ2-1, is as follows: EAGVAQSPRYKIIEKRQSVAFWCNPISGHATLYWYQQILGQGPKLLIQFQNNGVVDDSQLPKDRFSAERLKGVDSTLKIQPAKLEDSAVYLCASSEADSRVGRNNEQFFGPGTRLTVL.

The rearrangement uses TRBV7-2 and TRBJ1-4; a weak D match, TRBD1 (6 bases). The CDR3 loop spans 15 amino acids. Germline V gives CDR1 SGHTA, CDR2 FQGNSA. Trimming shortened V by 5 bases and J by 10 bases, and 20 bases separated the two germline ends. Here the CDR3 reads CASSPRGQREGKLFF. The CDR3 DNA reads TGTGCCAGCAGCCCCCGGGGGCAACGGGAGGGAAAACTGTTTTTT.

This clonotype occurred a few times. The chain recombines TRBV12-5 with TRBJ2-7; D is possibly TRBD2 (5 bases). Germline CDR1 reads LGHNT; CDR2 reads FRNRAP. The V end lost 1 base, the J end lost 6 bases, and 28 bases lay between the germline ends. The CDR3 is 19 amino acids. The CDR3 here is CASGLATRTSSPSVPEQYF. CDR3 nucleotide sequence: TGTGCTAGTGGTTTGGCTACCCGGACTTCAAGTCCCTCCGTTCCCGAGCAGTACTTC.

This clonotype was seen a handful of times. This rearrangement joins TRBV6-2 or TRBV6-3 to TRBJ1-2; 8 bases match TRBD1. CDR1 is MNHEY and CDR2 is SVGEGT in the germline V gene. CDR3 length: 15 residues. J gave up 5 bases and V 2 bases, and 7 bases lay outside the gene matches. CDR3 coding DNA: TGTGCCAGCAGTTACCGCGGGACAGGCGTATATGGCTACACCTTC. Translated, it gives CASSYRGTGVYGYTF.

This rearrangement joins TRBV29-1 to TRBJ2-7; D is perhaps TRBD1 (6 bases). Deletions cut 7 bases from V and 0 bases from J, with 13 bases between. The CDR3 sequence is 13 residues long. The germline V gene encodes CDR1 SQVTM and CDR2 ANQGSEA. CDR3 residues: CSGVRTDSYEQYF. The CDR3 DNA reads as TGCAGCGGCGTCCGGACAGACTCCTACGAGCAGTACTTC.

The gene calls are TRBV7-2 and TRBJ2-7; D is perhaps TRBD1 (6 bases). Trimming removed 2 bases at V and 4 bases at J, with 12 bases between. The CDR3 is made up of 14 amino acids. Germline V gives CDR1 SGHTA, CDR2 FQGNSA. This CDR3 reads CASSLYPGAYEQYF. CDR3 coding DNA: TGTGCCAGCAGCTTATACCCAGGGGCGTACGAGCAGTACTTC.

This clonotype was seen a few times. V usage is TRBV7-8 and J usage is TRBJ2-7; no firm D call. The CDR3 runs 15 residues. V lost 1 base and J lost 4, with 14 bases in between. Per germline, CDR1 SGHVS and CDR2 FQNEAQ. CDR3 nucleotides: TGTGCCAGCAGCTTAGGAGGTCCTTGGGGATACGAGCAGTACTTC. Its translation: CASSLGGPWGYEQYF.

In this sample, this clonotype turned up many times. The gene calls are TRBV7-2 and TRBJ1-6; D is unresolved. Trimming left V 3 bases short and J 6 bases short, with 12 bases between. Germline values: CDR1 SGHTA, CDR2 FQGNSA. The CDR3 has 15 residues. Here the CDR3 reads CASSLALGRNSPLHF. CDR3 DNA sequence: TGTGCCAGCAGCTTGGCCCTCGGACGTAATTCACCCCTCCACTTT.

This clonotype appeared many times. This rearrangement joins TRBV7-2 to TRBJ2-1, with TRBD1 matching 8 bases. From germline, CDR1 is SGHTA and CDR2 FQGNSA. This CDR3 is 15 amino acids long. J gave up 5 bases and V 5 bases, and 8 bases lay outside the gene matches. CDR3: CASSRDRSVNNEQFF. The CDR3 DNA is TGTGCCAGCAGCCGGGACAGGTCGGTTAACAATGAGCAGTTCTTC.

The chain uses TRBV12-3 or TRBV12-4 and TRBJ1-3, with TRBD1 as a possible D gene (5 bases). V shed 3 bases and J shed 7 bases, with 13 bases lying between them. The CDR3 runs 14 residues. Written as DNA, the CDR3 is TGTGCCAGCAGTTTCCTGAGAGGGGCCAACACCATATATTTT. Its translation is CASSFLRGANTIYF.

The rearrangement links TRBV12-5 to TRBJ2-1; 8 bases are a match to TRBD1. The CDR3 sequence is 17 residues long. J gave up 2 bases and V 3 bases, and 9 bases lay outside the gene matches. Germline V gene data show CDR1 as LGHNT and CDR2 as FRNRAP. As DNA, the CDR3 is TGTGCTAGTGGTTTAAGACAGGGGAGTTCTGCCTACAATGAGCAGTTCTTC. This codes for CASGLRQGSSAYNEQFF.

This sequence joins TRBV6-1 and TRBJ2-1; D possibly corresponds to TRBD2 (6 bases). Trimming stripped 6 bases from V and 6 bases from J, with 15 bases between. Germline V gene lookup returns CDR1 MNHNS and CDR2 SASEGT. The CDR3 runs 14 residues. The CDR3 is CASSMTSYSNEQFF. In DNA form, the CDR3 reads TGTGCCAGCAGCATGACTAGTTACAGCAATGAGCAGTTCTTC.

There are a few counts of this clonotype. The gene calls are TRBV7-2 and TRBJ1-3; no reliable D call. CDR1 and CDR2 from the germline V gene are SGHTA and FQGNSA. This CDR3 has 17 residues. Trimming left V 2 bases short and J 0 bases short, with 14 bases between. The CDR3 region is CASSLRTGTDSGNTIYF. In nucleotides, the CDR3 is TGTGCCAGCAGCTTAAGAACGGGCACAGACTCTGGAAACACCATATATTTT.

The gene calls are TRBV5-1 and TRBJ2-5; D remains ambiguous. The germline V gene has CDR1 SGHRS and CDR2 YFSETQ. This CDR3 is built from 13 residues. With 4 bases removed from V and 1 base from J, the gap between germline ends came to 8 bases. This CDR3 reads CASSVGIQETQYF. The DNA for the CDR3 is TGCGCCAGCAGCGTGGGGATCCAAGAGACCCAGTACTTC.

The chain is built from TRBV7-2 and TRBJ2-2; D gene unclear. This CDR3 comprises 16 residues. Germline CDR1 is SGHTA and CDR2 is FQGNSA. Trimming shortened V by 2 bases and J by 7 bases, and 17 bases separated the two germline ends. The CDR3 is CASSLQMTEGGGELFF. The CDR3 nucleotides read TGTGCCAGCAGCTTACAAATGACTGAAGGTGGCGGGGAGCTGTTTTTT.

The gene calls are TRBV5-1 and TRBJ2-3; 12 bases map to TRBD2. Germline CDR1 is SGHRS and CDR2 is YFSETQ. V lost 0 bases to trimming and J lost 4 bases; unmatched junction nucleotides: 6. This CDR3 contains 17 residues. The CDR3 protein is CASSLEPSGGAADTQYF. The CDR3 coding sequence is TGCGCCAGCAGCTTGGAACCTAGCGGGGGGGCCGCAGATACGCAGTATTTT.

A single count supports this clonotype. As DNA, the CDR3 is TGTGCCAGCAGCCAAGATACTGTCTCCTATGGCTACACCTTC. The encoded protein is CASSQDTVSYGYTF. This sequence joins TRBV3-1 and TRBJ1-2; no firm D call. Germline loops: CDR1 LGHDT, CDR2 YNNKEL (reference sequence). This CDR3 spans 14 amino acids. Trimming took off 0 bases at V and 4 bases at J, with 9 bases between the two ends.

This clonotype has just a few counts. V and J are TRBV7-2 and TRBJ2-7, with D perhaps matching TRBD1 or TRBD2 (5 bases each). The V gene lost 5 bases and the J gene lost 4 bases, with 12 bases spanning the gap. The CDR3 sequence is 13 residues long. CDR1 and CDR2 (germline): SGHTA, FQGNSA. CDR3: CASSRLWGYEQYF. The CDR3 DNA reads TGTGCCAGCAGCCGACTATGGGGGTACGAGCAGTACTTC.

This clonotype was seen a few times. The chain recombines TRBV7-2 with TRBJ1-2; D unresolved. Germline values: CDR1 SGHTA, CDR2 FQGNSA. The germline V and J ends were trimmed by 5 bases and 3 bases, with 16 bases remaining between them. CDR3 length: 15 amino acids. CDR3 region: CASSPRWTADYGYTF. CDR3 in DNA: TGTGCCAGCAGCCCACGGTGGACGGCCGACTATGGCTACACCTTC.

The chain joins TRBV20-1 to TRBJ2-1, with 7 bases identical to TRBD2. In germline, CDR1 is DFQATT, CDR2 SNEGSKA (reference sequence). CDR3 length: 19 residues. V dropped 0 bases and J dropped 2; count of bases not matched to a gene: 16. The CDR3 DNA sequence: TGCAGTGCTAGAGATCTCCCTAGCGGCGGGAAGGTTGCCTACAATGAGCAGTTCTTC. Translating gives CSARDLPSGGKVAYNEQFF.

This clonotype has more than one count but fewer than ten. The chain employs TRBV11-3 and TRBJ2-1; 8 positions match TRBD2. From germline, CDR1 is SGHNT and CDR2 YENEEA. V shed 1 base, J shed 4 bases, and the junction held 0 bases outside the gene matches. The CDR3 consists of 14 residues. This chain's CDR3 is CASSLVAGYNEQFF. The CDR3 DNA reads TGTGCCAGCAGCTTAGTAGCGGGGTACAATGAGCAGTTCTTC. Variable domain in full (rest from reference TRBV11-3 and TRBJ2-1): EAGVVQSPRYKIIEKKQPVAFWCNPISGHNTLYWYLQNLGQGPELLIRYENEEAVDDSQLPKDRFSAERLKGVDSTLKIQPAELGDSAVYLCASSLVAGYNEQFFGPGTRLTVL.

The CDR3: CASSPEQYF. CDR3 bases: TGTGCCAGCAGCCCGGAGCAGTATTTT. The chain recombines TRBV7-2 with TRBJ2-3; the D is unclear. V was cut by 5 bases and J by 11 bases, with 5 bases left in between. The CDR3 has 9 amino acids. Germline V lookup: CDR1 SGHTA, CDR2 FQGNSA.

The chain carries TRBV11-2 and TRBJ1-2; 9 bases match TRBD1. CDR3 length: 17 amino acids. The ends lost 5 bases at V and 8 bases at J; junction bases unmatched: 18. The germline gives CDR1 SGHAT, CDR2 FQNNGV. The CDR3 nucleotides are TGTGCCAGCAGCCGAAAGGGGATGGGACAGGGCTTTTACGGCTACACCTTC. Protein product: CASSRKGMGQGFYGYTF.

There are a few counts of this clonotype. This chain connects TRBV6-1 to TRBJ1-5; 7 bases align to TRBD1. The J segment lost 3 bases and the V segment lost 7 bases, leaving 18 bases of the junction unmatched. Looked up from germline, CDR1 is MNHNS and CDR2 is SASEGT. The CDR3 is 18 amino acids. This chain's CDR3 is CASIPDRFLKPINQPQHF. The CDR3 nucleotides are TGTGCCAGCATCCCGGACAGGTTTCTAAAACCAATCAATCAGCCCCAGCATTTT.

The V call is TRBV2, the J call TRBJ2-3, with 8 positions matching TRBD1. Germline-derived CDR1 and CDR2 are SNHLY and FYNNEI. V shed 7 bases and J 3 bases; nucleotides not matched to a gene: 6. The CDR3 is made up of 14 amino acids. The DNA for the CDR3 is TGTGCCAGCAAGGACAGGGCGGAGACAGATACGCAGTATTTT. Protein product: CASKDRAETDTQYF. The full variable domain, rest sourced from reference TRBV2 and TRBJ2-3, is EPEVTQTPSHQVTQMGQEVILRCVPISNHLYFYWYRQILGQKVEFLVSFYNNEISEKSEIFDDQFSVERPDGSNFTLKIRSTKLEDSAMYFCASKDRAETDTQYFGPGTRLTVL.

The chain combines TRBV7-8 with TRBJ2-7; 15 bases line up with TRBD2. Germline V gene lookup returns CDR1 SGHVS and CDR2 FQNEAQ. V was pared by 5 bases and J by 3 bases, with 14 bases of the junction left unmatched. This CDR3 has 19 residues. In DNA form, the CDR3 reads TGTGCCAGCAGCCCCTGGACTAGCGGGAGGGCCGTCTTCCTCTACGAGCAGTACTTC. Translated: CASSPWTSGRAVFLYEQYF.

The chain uses TRBV27 and TRBJ2-7; tentatively, D is TRBD2 (5 bases). The CDR3 loop spans 14 amino acids. Germline values: CDR1 MNHEY, CDR2 SMNVEV (reference sequence). V was shortened by 0 bases and J by 3 bases, with 9 bases between the two germline ends. The CDR3 loop reads CASSLSRGFYEQYF. DNA of the CDR3: TGTGCCAGCAGTTTATCGCGAGGGTTCTACGAGCAGTACTTC.